This T cell receptor (beta chain) came from a study of beta chain features in type 1 diabetes. General study findings and limits: Cells carrying high TCR expression could end up over-represented when cDNA is sequenced. At VDJ recombination sites, type 1 diabetes patients had fewer insertions and more deleted nucleotides. PCR might show a preference for shorter templates, equally across patients and controls.

Each sorted population was over 95% pure. cDNA synthesis used the whole RNA isolate, giving expressed TCRB sequences. Assay used: immunoSEQ multiplex PCR; TCRdb lists only in-frame clones, some missing. The sample consists of about 150,000 clones, around 51% of them appearing once. With V trimmed by 7 bases and J by 4 bases, 10 bases remained unmatched. The length of the CDR3 is 16 residues. Germline V gene sequence: CDR1 SGHAT, CDR2 FQNNGV. This clone was seen only a few times. Its antigen is not identified. Sequencing was carried out using Tregs from blood. This TCR derives from a young man in good health. The rearrangement links TRBV11-2 to TRBJ2-2, with 9 bases matching TRBD1. The CDR3 region has the DNA TGTGCCAGCACGCCGGGACAGGGTTCTGGCACCGGGGAGCTGTTTTTT. Encoded protein: CASTPGQGSGTGELFF.